This record concerns one T cell receptor beta chain sequence. Antigen specificity is unknown. Germline V gene sequence: CDR1 MNHNS, CDR2 SASEGT. V shed 7 bases and J shed 5 bases, with 18 bases lying between them. The CDR3 runs 14 residues. The PCR contained 60 Vbeta and 13 Jbeta primers. Measured with immunoSEQ multiplex PCR; TCRdb has only the in-frame clones, and not every one. The sample contains more than 150,000 clones, approximately 80% of which appear only once. This sample was taken from a study of cytomegalovirus exposure and HLA in healthy donors. General study findings and limits: There was a cluster of highly shared sequence variants that was likely a sequencing artifact.

The rearrangement uses TRBV6-1 and TRBJ2-7, with a weak D call TRBD1 (6 bases). Sequenced sample: PBMCs. The TCR was taken from a girl between 10 and 17 years old in good health and CMV-seropositive. The CDR3 region is CASKVPGTSNEQYF. The CDR3 coding sequence is TGTGCCAGCAAGGTCCCCGGGACATCCAACGAGCAGTACTTC.